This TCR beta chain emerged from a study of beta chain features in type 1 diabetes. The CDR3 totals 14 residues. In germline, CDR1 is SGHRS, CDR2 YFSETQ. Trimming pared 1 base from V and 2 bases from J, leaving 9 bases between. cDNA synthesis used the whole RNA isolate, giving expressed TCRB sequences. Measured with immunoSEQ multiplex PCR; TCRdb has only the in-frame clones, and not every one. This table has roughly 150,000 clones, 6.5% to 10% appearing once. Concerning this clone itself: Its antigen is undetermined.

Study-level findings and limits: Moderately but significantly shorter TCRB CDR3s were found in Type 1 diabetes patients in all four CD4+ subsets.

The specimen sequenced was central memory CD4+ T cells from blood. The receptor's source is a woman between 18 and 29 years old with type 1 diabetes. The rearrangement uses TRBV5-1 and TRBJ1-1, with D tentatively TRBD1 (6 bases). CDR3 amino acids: CASSLTGINTEAFF. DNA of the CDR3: TGCGCCAGCAGCTTGACAGGGATCAACACTGAAGCTTTCTTT.